The 3 T cell receptor beta chains below were found in one sample sequenced in a study of T cell responses to AZD1222 COVID-19 vaccine (dated by TCRdb to about 2021). The method behind the library was the immunoSEQ multiplex PCR assay. This immuneACCESS table, as held by TCRdb, lists in-frame sequences with V and J called but not all clones. Of the missing ones, under half trace to an unresolved V gene in checked studies; the others have no known cause. Recorded for this sample are over 100,000 clones; around 86% of them occurred a single time. The ten largest clones capture around 20% of the sample. The sample's time point label, in plain terms: baseline before first vaccination. This specimen was peripheral blood, taken on day 0 of AZD1222 vaccination. These receptors all stem from an adult in good health.

The chain has TRBV7-2 and TRBJ2-3, with 10 bases matching TRBD2. The CDR3 length is 18 residues. V was clipped by 1 base and J by 0 bases; unmatched bases: 7. CDR1 and CDR2 (germline): SGHTA, FQGNSA. CDR3 nucleotides: TGTGCCAGCAGCTTAGTACCCTCTAGCGGGGGAAGCACAGATACGCAGTATTTT. Its protein is CASSLVPSSGGSTDTQYF.

CDR3 coding DNA: TGTGCCAGTACTGTGGGACAGGGATCAACTGGAAACACCATATATTTT. It translates to CASTVGQGSTGNTIYF. V is TRBV19 and J is TRBJ1-3, with 9 bases aligning to TRBD1. The CDR3 sequence is 16 residues long. Trimming cost V 7 bases and J 2 bases; bases outside gene matches: 9. Germline CDR1 reads LNHDA; CDR2 reads SQIVND (reference sequence). Full variable domain (outside the CDR3, taken from reference TRBV19 and TRBJ1-3): DGGITQSPKYLFRKEGQNVTLSCEQNLNHDAMYWYRQDPGQGLRLIYYSQIVNDFQKGDIAEGYSVSREKKESFPLTVTSAQKNPTAFYLCASTVGQGSTGNTIYFGEGSWLTVV.

The V and J genes are TRBV7-2 and TRBJ2-3; no definite D call. The CDR3 spans 12 residues. V shed 5 bases and J shed 5 bases, with 8 bases lying between them. Germline assignment: CDR1 SGHTA and CDR2 FQGNSA. CDR3 residues: CASSQTRDTQYF. The CDR3 nucleotides are TGTGCCAGCAGCCAAACACGAGATACGCAGTATTTT.